The 26 T cell receptor beta chains below come from one sample, sequenced in a study of OX40 agonist ivuxolimab in advanced cancers. TCRdb's table, derived via immunoSEQ multiplex PCR, lists solely in-frame clones and lacks some. This sample has more than 55,000 clones, with around 83% found just once. The sequenced sample was CD4+ or CD8+ T cells sorted from blood, obtained in a trial of the OX40 agonist ivuxolimab. Receptors originate from an adult with an advanced solid tumor such as melanoma, head and neck, liver or kidney cancer.

This clone occurred a few times. V and J are TRBV5-6 and TRBJ2-2; D assignment may be TRBD1 or TRBD2 (5 bases each). The V and J ends lost 4 bases and 2 bases respectively, with 9 bases between them. In germline, CDR1 is SGHDT, CDR2 YYEEEE. There are 14 residues in the CDR3. The DNA for the CDR3 is TGTGCCAGCAGCGGGGACCGTAACACCGGGGAGCTGTTTTTT. Protein sequence: CASSGDRNTGELFF.

The gene calls are TRBV9 and TRBJ2-7, with D tentatively TRBD1 or TRBD2 (5 bases each). V lost 3 bases and J 3 bases, leaving 13 bases between the germline ends. CDR1 and CDR2 (germline): SGDLS, YYNGEE. There are 14 residues in the CDR3. The DNA for the CDR3 is TGTGCCAGCAGCGCCGGGGTTGGGGGCTACGAGCAGTACTTC. It is translated as CASSAGVGGYEQYF.

V is TRBV7-9 and J is TRBJ1-1, with D uncertain. Looked up from germline, CDR1 is SEHNR and CDR2 is FQNEAQ (reference sequence). The CDR3 contains 13 residues. The ends were cut back, 2 bases at V and 4 bases at J, with 8 bases in the middle. CDR3 region: CASSLMVATEAFF. CDR3 DNA: TGTGCCAGCAGCTTAATGGTGGCCACTGAAGCTTTCTTT.

The rearrangement joins TRBV19 to TRBJ2-5, with D maybe TRBD2 (7 bases). The CDR3 totals 14 residues. The germline V gene has CDR1 LNHDA and CDR2 SQIVND (reference sequence). Trimming stripped 5 bases from V and 2 bases from J, with 12 bases between. CDR3 DNA: TGTGCCAGTAGTTGGGGGGGGCAGCAAGAGACCCAGTACTTC. Amino acids: CASSWGGQQETQYF.

CDR3 residues: CASSVATSYEQYF. As DNA, the CDR3 is TGTGCCAGCAGCGTAGCTACCTCCTACGAGCAGTACTTC. V usage is TRBV9 and J usage is TRBJ2-7; D gene ambiguous. The CDR3 length is 13 residues. V lost 0 bases and J lost 0, with 4 bases in between. The germline V gene has CDR1 SGDLS and CDR2 YYNGEE.

This clone was counted between two and nine times. V gene TRBV5-1 combines with J gene TRBJ2-7, with D hard to call. CDR3 size: 14 residues. The V gene lost 2 bases and the J gene lost 0 bases, with 9 bases spanning the gap. The germline CDR1 and CDR2 sequences are SGHRS and YFSETQ. The DNA for the CDR3 is TGCGCCAGCAGCTTCCTCGGAAGCTCCTACGAGCAGTACTTC. Amino acid sequence: CASSFLGSSYEQYF.

This clone was seen more than once but under ten times. This chain connects TRBV7-2 to TRBJ1-5; possible D gene TRBD1, 5 bases. The germline V and J ends were trimmed by 5 bases and 2 bases, with 13 bases remaining between them. Germline values: CDR1 SGHTA, CDR2 FQGNSA. The CDR3 contains 15 residues. CDR3 sequence: CASSPTPTGNQPQHF. CDR3 DNA: TGTGCCAGCAGCCCCACGCCGACAGGCAATCAGCCCCAGCATTTT.

Notes on this clone: Other nucleotide sequences in the sample specify the same CDR3. This sequence joins TRBV9 and TRBJ2-1; 9 nucleotides agree with TRBD2. The junction had 8 bases not matched to a gene; V was cut back by 0 bases and J by 7 bases. Looked up from germline, CDR1 is SGDLS and CDR2 is YYNGEE. The CDR3 is 16 residues long. CDR3 in amino acids: CASSVGGTSRSNEQFF. CDR3 DNA: TGTGCCAGCAGCGTAGGGGGGACTAGCCGTTCAAATGAGCAGTTCTTC.

V and J are TRBV7-2 and TRBJ1-5, with D perhaps TRBD1 (5 bases). Trimming pared 0 bases from V and 7 bases from J, leaving 13 bases between. The CDR3 has 15 amino acids. Germline V gene data show CDR1 as SGHTA and CDR2 as FQGNSA. DNA of the CDR3: TGTGCCAGCAGCTTAGCGCTCGGGAAGGGGCAGCCCCAGCATTTT. It is translated as CASSLALGKGQPQHF.

V is TRBV30 and J is TRBJ2-6; D ambiguous. V lost 5 bases, J lost 4 bases, and 12 bases lay in between. In germline, CDR1 is GTSNPN, CDR2 SVGIG (reference sequence). The CDR3 has 14 residues. CDR3 sequence: CAWAAVAGANVLTF. The CDR3 nucleotides read TGTGCCTGGGCGGCCGTTGCGGGGGCCAACGTCCTGACTTTC.

This rearrangement joins TRBV18 to TRBJ2-3; TRBD2 is a possible D gene (6 bases). Germline-derived CDR1 and CDR2 are KGHSH and LQKENI. V gave up 2 bases and J gave up 5 bases, with 11 bases separating them. CDR3 length: 14 residues. The CDR3: CASSPKGGKDTQYF. CDR3 DNA: TGTGCCAGCTCACCAAAGGGCGGGAAAGATACGCAGTATTTT.

J is TRBJ2-1 and V is TRBV4-3; D is unclear. Trimming shortened V by 2 bases and J by 6 bases, and 14 bases separated the two germline ends. The CDR3 is 15 amino acids. Germline CDR1 reads LGHNA; CDR2 reads YSLEER. CDR3 DNA sequence: TGCGCCAGCAGCCAAACGGGCTCAATAAGCAATGAGCAGTTCTTC. It yields the protein CASSQTGSISNEQFF.

The gene calls are TRBV5-4 and TRBJ2-1; D unresolved. Trimming took off 4 bases at V and 9 bases at J, with 11 bases between the two ends. Germline CDR1 SGHNT, CDR2 YYREEE (reference sequence). The CDR3 is 12 residues long. The CDR3 DNA follows: TGTGCCAGCAGCGGGATTTATGGTGAGCAGTTCTTC. Amino acids: CASSGIYGEQFF.

The chain uses TRBV28 and TRBJ1-2; D ambiguous. The V and J ends lost 5 bases and 8 bases respectively, with 15 bases between them. The CDR3 contains 13 residues. Germline lookup yields CDR1 MDHEN and CDR2 SYDVKM. CDR3 DNA: TGTGCCAGCAGTCGGATAACACCTGGAGGCTACACCTTC. As protein: CASSRITPGGYTF.

The V gene is TRBV5-1, the J gene TRBJ2-5, with D tentatively TRBD1 (5 bases). The CDR3 totals 15 residues. CDR1 is SGHRS, CDR2 YFSETQ, per germline. The V and J ends lost 0 bases and 2 bases respectively, with 11 bases between them. The CDR3 nucleotides read TGCGCCAGCAGCTTGGAGGGCAGGGCTCAAGAGACCCAGTACTTC. It encodes CASSLEGRAQETQYF.

J is TRBJ1-1 and V is TRBV5-1; TRBD1 is a possible D gene (5 bases). This CDR3 comprises 15 residues. CDR1 is SGHRS and CDR2 is YFSETQ in the germline V gene. V gave up 3 bases and J gave up 1 base, with 13 bases separating them. The CDR3, as DNA: TGCGCCAGCAGCTGGACACTCGCGGGGAACACTGAAGCTTTCTTT. Protein product: CASSWTLAGNTEAFF.

The rearrangement links TRBV11-2 to TRBJ2-7; 7 bases map to TRBD2. The V gene end was trimmed by 4 bases and the J gene end by 0 bases; junction bases not matched to a gene: 3. Looked up from germline, CDR1 is SGHAT and CDR2 is FQNNGV. CDR3 size: 14 residues. The CDR3 DNA reads as TGTGCCAGCAGCTCCGGGAGGCCCTCCTACGAGCAGTACTTC. Translating it yields CASSSGRPSYEQYF.

The gene calls are TRBV4-2 and TRBJ1-5; no clear D. Germline assignment: CDR1 LGHNA and CDR2 YNFKEQ. The CDR3 contains 13 residues. Trimming removed 4 bases from V and 5 bases from J, with 9 bases in between. The CDR3 loop reads CASSLQWDQPQHF. CDR3 DNA sequence: TGTGCCAGCAGCCTACAGTGGGATCAGCCCCAGCATTTT.

This sequence joins TRBV7-9 and TRBJ1-2, with a tentative D call TRBD1 (5 bases). This CDR3 comprises 14 residues. Germline V gene lookup returns CDR1 SEHNR and CDR2 FQNEAQ (reference sequence). V gave up 1 base and J gave up 3 bases, with 9 bases separating them. The CDR3 coding sequence is TGTGCCAGCAGCTTAGGACAGAACGACTATGGCTACACCTTC. Residues: CASSLGQNDYGYTF.

V gene TRBV29-1 combines with J gene TRBJ1-1; 12 bases are shared with TRBD1. The CDR3 sequence is 15 residues long. CDR1 and CDR2 (germline): SQVTM, ANQGSEA. The trim removed 5 bases at V and 1 base at J, leaving 5 bases unmatched. The CDR3 here is CSVTGQGARNTEAFF. The CDR3 nucleotides are TGCAGCGTTACGGGACAGGGGGCGAGGAACACTGAAGCTTTCTTT.

The chain couples TRBV7-8 to TRBJ1-1; tentative D call: TRBD1 (6 bases). CDR1 is SGHVS, CDR2 FQNEAQ, per germline. Trimming stripped 5 bases from V and 1 base from J, with 8 bases between. This CDR3 has 13 amino acids. Written as DNA, the CDR3 is TGTGCCAGCAGCCAGGACAGGAACACTGAAGCTTTCTTT. Translating it yields CASSQDRNTEAFF.

The chain is built from TRBV7-2 and TRBJ2-7; 11 nucleotides agree with TRBD1. Germline V lookup: CDR1 SGHTA, CDR2 FQGNSA. Trimming cost V 6 bases and J 3 bases; bases outside gene matches: 10. CDR3 length: 16 amino acids. CDR3 region: CASSLGRGQGVYEQYF. The CDR3 nucleotides read TGTGCCAGCAGTCTTGGTAGGGGACAGGGGGTCTACGAGCAGTACTTC.

This clone was counted a single time. The CDR3 loop reads CATSLLTVSNQPQHF. The CDR3, as DNA: TGTGCCACCAGCCTTTTGACAGTTAGCAATCAGCCCCAGCATTTT. The gene calls are TRBV15 and TRBJ1-5; a weak D match, TRBD1 (5 bases). V was clipped by 5 bases and J by 0 bases, with 11 bases between them. There are 15 residues in the CDR3. The germline gives CDR1 LNHNV, CDR2 YYDKDF (reference sequence).

This clone was found a few times. DNA of the CDR3: TGTGCCAGCAGCGTAGCTGTTGGGGGAAACTATGGCTACACCTTC. Its translation: CASSVAVGGNYGYTF. The chain carries TRBV9 and TRBJ1-2; possible D gene TRBD1, 5 bases. The CDR3 covers 15 residues. Trimming stripped 0 bases from V and 2 bases from J, with 11 bases between. The germline V gene has CDR1 SGDLS and CDR2 YYNGEE.

This clone was detected once. V gene TRBV5-1 combines with J gene TRBJ1-6; D is uncertain. The length of the CDR3 is 15 residues. Germline V lookup: CDR1 SGHRS, CDR2 YFSETQ. Between the trimmed V and J ends, which lost 6 bases and 0 bases, there was a span of 10 bases. The CDR3 nucleotides are TGCGCCAGCACTCCGCAGAGCTCCTATAATTCACCCCTCCACTTT. Translating gives CASTPQSSYNSPLHF.

The CDR3 region is CASSPRGPGQPQHF. DNA of the CDR3: TGTGCCAGCAGCCCGAGGGGGCCAGGGCAGCCCCAGCATTTT. This chain joins TRBV7-6 and TRBJ1-5; 7 bases fit TRBD1. The junction had 8 bases not matched to a gene; V was cut back by 5 bases and J by 7 bases. Germline V gives CDR1 SGHVS, CDR2 FNYEAQ. The CDR3 length is 14 residues.